Listed below are T cell receptor beta chains from one sample, sequenced in a study of shared T cell receptors in the human thymus. The data were produced by immunoSEQ multiplex PCR, yet TCRdb's version contains in-frame clones alone and is incomplete. Among some 640,000 clones listed, around 87% were seen once. Separately, the same data were catalogued under a study of human thymus T cells.

Material for sequencing was thymocytes. The receptors originated from a boy under three years old with a congenital heart defect. Both conserved end residues are part of each CDR3. A D gene is named only where the DNA matches it firmly. Expanded clones get a size class; other rows say once, few or many, or leave the size out.

clone size: .
D gene: .
V gene: TRBV5-4
J gene: TRBJ1-3
CDR3 protein: CASSQGVAGSGNTIYF
CDR3 DNA: TGTGCCAGCAGCCAAGGGGTAGCGGGGTCTGGAAACACCATATATTTT

clone size: .
D gene: .
V gene: TRBV27
J gene: TRBJ1-2
CDR3 protein: CASSLRGAPYYGYTF
CDR3 DNA: TGTGCCAGCAGTTTACGTGGGGCGCCGTACTATGGCTACACCTTC

clone size: .
D gene: .
V gene: TRBV7-6
J gene: TRBJ2-2
CDR3 protein: CASSLNMGAFGELFF
CDR3 DNA: TGTGCCAGCAGCCTCAATATGGGGGCCTTCGGGGAGCTGTTTTTT

clone size: .
D gene: TRBD1
V gene: TRBV2
J gene: TRBJ1-1
CDR3 protein: CASTEGRGRKRWVDGSEAFF
CDR3 DNA: TGTGCCAGCACAGAGGGCAGGGGGCGCAAAAGGTGGGTGGATGGGAGTGAAGCTTTCTTT

clone size: .
D gene: TRBD1
V gene: TRBV14
J gene: TRBJ2-7
CDR3 protein: CASSQLCTGQGTYEQYF
CDR3 DNA: TGTGCCAGCAGCCAATTGTGCACAGGACAGGGGACCTACGAGCAGTACTTC

clone size: .
D gene: TRBD2
V gene: TRBV29-1
J gene: TRBJ2-3
CDR3 protein: CSVEWLADTNTDTQYF
CDR3 DNA: TGCAGCGTTGAGTGGCTAGCGGATACCAACACAGATACGCAGTATTTT

clone size: .
D gene: .
V gene: TRBV28
J gene: TRBJ2-7
CDR3 protein: CASSPRAYEQYF
CDR3 DNA: TGTGCCAGCAGTCCAAGAGCCTACGAGCAGTACTTC

clone size: .
D gene: TRBD1
V gene: TRBV25-1
J gene: TRBJ1-1
CDR3 protein: CASSGTGGSTEAFF
CDR3 DNA: TGTGCCAGCAGTGGGACAGGGGGCAGCACTGAAGCTTTCTTT

clone size: .
D gene: TRBD1
V gene: TRBV15
J gene: TRBJ1-3
CDR3 protein: CATGTASSGNTIYF
CDR3 DNA: TGTGCCACCGGGACAGCCAGCTCTGGAAACACCATATATTTT

clone size: .
D gene: TRBD1
V gene: TRBV7-8
J gene: TRBJ1-1
CDR3 protein: CASSHPMTGRKLAGTEAFF
CDR3 DNA: TGTGCCAGCAGCCACCCCATGACAGGGAGAAAACTGGCTGGGACTGAAGCTTTCTTT

clone size: .
D gene: .
V gene: TRBV28
J gene: TRBJ1-6
CDR3 protein: CASSFKESGNNSPLHF
CDR3 DNA: TGTGCCAGCAGTTTTAAGGAGTCAGGGAATAATTCACCCCTCCACTTT

clone size: once
D gene: .
V gene: TRBV5-1
J gene: TRBJ1-6
CDR3 protein: CASSLSGTYNSPLHF
CDR3 DNA: TGCGCCAGCAGCTTATCGGGGACCTATAATTCACCCCTCCACTTT

clone size: .
D gene: TRBD1
V gene: TRBV7-9
J gene: TRBJ2-3
CDR3 protein: CASSLWTGTDTQYF
CDR3 DNA: TGTGCCAGCAGCCTTTGGACAGGGACAGATACGCAGTATTTT

clone size: .
D gene: TRBD2
V gene: TRBV15
J gene: TRBJ2-1
CDR3 protein: CATSRVAGGPWEQFF
CDR3 DNA: TGTGCCACCAGCAGAGTAGCGGGAGGTCCGTGGGAGCAGTTCTTC

clone size: .
D gene: TRBD2
V gene: TRBV10-2
J gene: TRBJ2-1
CDR3 protein: CASRGASGGEFGSYNEQFF
CDR3 DNA: TGCGCCAGCAGGGGAGCTAGCGGGGGGGAATTTGGCTCCTACAATGAGCAGTTCTTC

clone size: .
D gene: .
V gene: TRBV27
J gene: TRBJ1-5
CDR3 protein: CASSPIRRQHSNQPQHF
CDR3 DNA: TGTGCCAGCAGTCCCATTCGAAGACAGCATAGCAATCAGCCCCAGCATTTT

clone size: once
D gene: TRBD1
V gene: TRBV28
J gene: TRBJ1-2
CDR3 protein: CASRRNRDRAGYTF
CDR3 DNA: TGTGCCAGCAGGAGAAACCGGGACAGGGCGGGCTACACCTTC

clone size: .
D gene: TRBD1
V gene: TRBV14
J gene: TRBJ1-2
CDR3 protein: CASSQGGQGSPGYTF
CDR3 DNA: TGTGCCAGCAGCCAAGGGGGACAGGGCTCGCCTGGCTACACCTTC

clone size: .
D gene: TRBD2
V gene: TRBV11-2
J gene: TRBJ2-1
CDR3 protein: CASSFLGTSGNEQFF
CDR3 DNA: TGTGCCAGCAGCTTTTTGGGGACTAGCGGTAATGAGCAGTTCTTC

clone size: .
D gene: TRBD1
V gene: TRBV5-1
J gene: TRBJ1-3
CDR3 protein: CASSLGTGAAGNTIYF
CDR3 DNA: TGCGCCAGCAGCTTGGGTACAGGGGCCGCTGGAAACACCATATATTTT

clone size: .
D gene: .
V gene: TRBV7-2
J gene: TRBJ1-4
CDR3 protein: CASSLEVGGWQGPEKLFF
CDR3 DNA: TGTGCCAGCAGCTTAGAGGTGGGAGGTTGGCAGGGACCTGAAAAACTGTTTTTT

clone size: .
D gene: .
V gene: TRBV12-5
J gene: TRBJ2-5
CDR3 protein: CASGLAEETQYF
CDR3 DNA: TGTGCTAGTGGTTTGGCGGAAGAGACCCAGTACTTC

clone size: .
D gene: .
V gene: TRBV19
J gene: TRBJ1-5
CDR3 protein: CASSLTRDKYQPQHF
CDR3 DNA: TGTGCCAGTAGTCTAACCCGGGACAAGTATCAGCCCCAGCATTTT

clone size: .
D gene: .
V gene: TRBV7-9
J gene: TRBJ1-5
CDR3 protein: CASSLVNYAYSNQPQHF
CDR3 DNA: TGTGCCAGCAGCTTAGTCAATTACGCCTATAGCAATCAGCCCCAGCATTTT

clone size: .
D gene: TRBD1
V gene: TRBV7-9
J gene: TRBJ1-6
CDR3 protein: CASSLHRDRHSPLHF
CDR3 DNA: TGTGCCAGCAGCCTCCACCGGGACAGGCATTCACCCCTCCACTTT

clone size: .
D gene: .
V gene: TRBV11-2
J gene: TRBJ1-4
CDR3 protein: CASSFPLRTEGEKLFF
CDR3 DNA: TGTGCCAGCAGTTTCCCTTTAAGGACCGAGGGTGAAAAACTGTTTTTT

clone size: once
D gene: TRBD2
V gene: TRBV7-6
J gene: TRBJ2-1
CDR3 protein: CASSVRPGLAHRGEQFF
CDR3 DNA: TGTGCCAGCAGCGTACGACCGGGACTAGCGCATCGTGGTGAGCAGTTCTTC

clone size: .
D gene: TRBD2
V gene: TRBV7-6
J gene: TRBJ2-1
CDR3 protein: CASNPLEREGRNEQFF
CDR3 DNA: TGTGCCAGCAACCCCTTAGAGCGGGAGGGGAGGAATGAGCAGTTCTTC

clone size: .
D gene: .
V gene: TRBV30
J gene: TRBJ1-3
CDR3 protein: CAWGPGGGSGNTIYF
CDR3 DNA: TGTGCCTGGGGGCCCGGGGGAGGCTCTGGAAACACCATATATTTT

clone size: .
D gene: TRBD2
V gene: TRBV19
J gene: TRBJ2-3
CDR3 protein: CASSNPWDFTTPLAGPLDTQYF
CDR3 DNA: TGTGCCAGTAGTAATCCTTGGGATTTTACCACACCACTAGCGGGACCCTTGGATACGCAGTATTTT

clone size: .
D gene: .
V gene: TRBV6-1
J gene: TRBJ2-3
CDR3 protein: CASSELAASSTDTQYF
CDR3 DNA: TGTGCCAGCAGTGAACTCGCAGCGAGTAGCACAGATACGCAGTATTTT

clone size: .
D gene: TRBD2
V gene: TRBV5-6
J gene: TRBJ2-7
CDR3 protein: CASSWGLAGVYEQYF
CDR3 DNA: TGTGCCAGCAGCTGGGGACTAGCGGGGGTCTACGAGCAGTACTTC

clone size: once
D gene: .
V gene: TRBV7-9
J gene: TRBJ2-6
CDR3 protein: CASSLEMSSGANVLTF
CDR3 DNA: TGTGCCAGCAGCTTAGAGATGAGCTCTGGGGCCAACGTCCTGACTTTC

clone size: .
D gene: TRBD1
V gene: TRBV5-4
J gene: TRBJ2-3
CDR3 protein: CASSLGGGRTDTQYF
CDR3 DNA: TGTGCCAGCAGCTTGGGAGGGGGCCGTACAGATACGCAGTATTTT

clone size: .
D gene: TRBD2
V gene: TRBV6-1
J gene: TRBJ2-1
CDR3 protein: CASSEEPSGAFVGQFF
CDR3 DNA: TGTGCCAGCAGTGAAGAGCCTAGCGGAGCGTTTGTTGGTCAGTTCTTC

clone size: .
D gene: .
V gene: TRBV4-3
J gene: TRBJ2-1
CDR3 protein: CASSQDFAGASLPNEQFF
CDR3 DNA: TGCGCCAGCAGCCAAGATTTTGCTGGGGCTAGTCTCCCCAATGAGCAGTTCTTC

clone size: .
D gene: TRBD2
V gene: TRBV4-3
J gene: TRBJ2-1
CDR3 protein: CASSQAGLAGGLGEQFF
CDR3 DNA: TGCGCCAGCAGCCAAGCTGGACTAGCGGGGGGTTTGGGTGAGCAGTTCTTC

clone size: once
D gene: .
V gene: TRBV21-1
J gene: TRBJ2-5
CDR3 protein: CASSKGPQETQYF
CDR3 DNA: TGTGCCAGCAGCAAAGGGCCCCAAGAGACCCAGTACTTC

clone size: .
D gene: .
V gene: TRBV6-6
J gene: TRBJ1-1
CDR3 protein: CASSQADGTEAFF
CDR3 DNA: TGTGCCAGCAGTCAGGCCGACGGCACTGAAGCTTTCTTT

clone size: .
D gene: .
V gene: TRBV5-1
J gene: TRBJ2-5
CDR3 protein: CASSHGTPEETQYF
CDR3 DNA: TGCGCCAGCAGCCACGGGACTCCCGAAGAGACCCAGTACTTC

clone size: .
D gene: TRBD2
V gene: TRBV29-1
J gene: TRBJ2-1
CDR3 protein: CSVSVVGRGRTGNEQFF
CDR3 DNA: TGCAGCGTTTCCGTAGTAGGGAGGGGACGAACAGGCAATGAGCAGTTCTTC

clone size: .
D gene: .
V gene: TRBV28
J gene: TRBJ2-7
CDR3 protein: CASSLPHRRDMTYEQYF
CDR3 DNA: TGTGCCAGCAGTTTACCCCACCGCCGGGACATGACCTACGAGCAGTACTTC

clone size: few
D gene: .
V gene: TRBV27
J gene: TRBJ2-1
CDR3 protein: CASSPLRVPYNEQFF
CDR3 DNA: TGTGCCAGCAGCCCTCTAAGAGTTCCCTACAATGAGCAGTTCTTC

clone size: .
D gene: TRBD1
V gene: TRBV4-3
J gene: TRBJ1-1
CDR3 protein: CASSQGIYGTDLNTEAFF
CDR3 DNA: TGCGCCAGCAGCCAAGGAATTTACGGGACAGACTTGAACACTGAAGCTTTCTTT

clone size: .
D gene: .
V gene: TRBV5-1
J gene: TRBJ2-7
CDR3 protein: CASSLGYSPYEQYF
CDR3 DNA: TGCGCCAGCAGCTTGGGCTACAGTCCCTACGAGCAGTACTTC

clone size: once
D gene: TRBD2
V gene: TRBV4-2
J gene: TRBJ2-7
CDR3 protein: CASSPEPSSGGMGKQYF
CDR3 DNA: TGTGCCAGCAGCCCCGAGCCCTCTAGCGGGGGAATGGGCAAGCAGTACTTC

clone size: .
D gene: TRBD1
V gene: TRBV5-1
J gene: TRBJ1-2
CDR3 protein: CASSPGTVYYGYTF
CDR3 DNA: TGCGCCAGCAGCCCAGGGACAGTTTACTATGGCTACACCTTC

clone size: .
D gene: .
V gene: TRBV29-1
J gene: TRBJ2-3
CDR3 protein: CSVLSGSTDTQYF
CDR3 DNA: TGCAGCGTGCTGAGCGGATCCACAGATACGCAGTATTTT

clone size: .
D gene: TRBD1
V gene: TRBV28
J gene: TRBJ2-7
CDR3 protein: CASSPIYPKDRGGYEQYF
CDR3 DNA: TGTGCCAGCAGTCCGATATACCCGAAGGACAGGGGAGGCTACGAGCAGTACTTC

clone size: .
D gene: TRBD2
V gene: TRBV19
J gene: TRBJ2-3
CDR3 protein: CASSSTSGQERTSGRTDTQYF
CDR3 DNA: TGTGCCAGTAGTAGTACTTCGGGACAGGAGAGAACTAGCGGGAGAACAGATACGCAGTATTTT

clone size: few
D gene: TRBD1
V gene: TRBV28
J gene: TRBJ2-5
CDR3 protein: CASSFLPLTGGVREETQYF
CDR3 DNA: TGTGCCAGCAGTTTCCTCCCCCTGACAGGGGGGGTACGGGAAGAGACCCAGTACTTC

clone size: .
D gene: TRBD1
V gene: TRBV19
J gene: TRBJ1-6
CDR3 protein: CASSMTGFGSPLHF
CDR3 DNA: TGTGCCAGTAGTATGACAGGGTTTGGTTCACCCCTCCACTTT

clone size: few
D gene: TRBD1
V gene: TRBV5-1
J gene: TRBJ2-1
CDR3 protein: CASSNAGTGVFNEQFF
CDR3 DNA: TGCGCCAGCAGCAATGCCGGGACAGGGGTTTTCAATGAGCAGTTCTTC

clone size: .
D gene: TRBD1
V gene: TRBV4-1
J gene: TRBJ1-2
CDR3 protein: CASSHGTAGYTF
CDR3 DNA: TGCGCCAGCAGCCACGGGACAGCGGGCTACACCTTC

clone size: .
D gene: .
V gene: TRBV6-6
J gene: TRBJ2-7
CDR3 protein: CASSYLGQPYEQYF
CDR3 DNA: TGTGCCAGCAGTTACCTGGGACAACCCTACGAGCAGTACTTC

clone size: .
D gene: TRBD2
V gene: TRBV4-3
J gene: TRBJ2-5
CDR3 protein: CASSQEVTSVTQYF
CDR3 DNA: TGCGCCAGCAGCCAAGAGGTGACTAGCGTAACCCAGTACTTC

clone size: .
D gene: .
V gene: TRBV15
J gene: TRBJ2-7
CDR3 protein: CATREAWWQSHEQYF
CDR3 DNA: TGTGCCACCAGGGAGGCGTGGTGGCAGTCCCACGAGCAGTACTTC

clone size: .
D gene: TRBD2
V gene: TRBV27
J gene: TRBJ2-1
CDR3 protein: CASSLVAGGHPEQFF
CDR3 DNA: TGTGCCAGCAGTTTAGTAGCGGGAGGTCATCCTGAGCAGTTCTTC

clone size: .
D gene: .
V gene: TRBV5-1
J gene: TRBJ1-2
CDR3 protein: CASSFWGRARGYTF
CDR3 DNA: TGCGCCAGCAGCTTTTGGGGGCGAGCTAGGGGCTACACCTTC

clone size: .
D gene: .
V gene: TRBV14
J gene: TRBJ2-1
CDR3 protein: CASSKEGEQFF
CDR3 DNA: TGTGCCAGCAGCAAGGAGGGTGAGCAGTTCTTC